These T cell receptor beta chains were read from a single sample in a study of beta chain features in type 1 diabetes. Sequencing was performed with immunoSEQ multiplex PCR; in TCRdb, only in-frame clones are kept and a portion is missing. The table records fewer than 900,000 clones, roughly 16% of them present only once. The source material was naive CD4+ T cells from blood. These receptors came from a woman aged 18-29 years in good health. The CDR3 runs from the conserved cysteine through the conserved F or W. The D gene is left open where the match is weak. Size values are once, few and many counts, or a class for expanded clones, and some rows have none.

j_gene,v_gene,len,abundance,d_gene,CDR3nt,CDR3aa
TRBJ2-1,TRBV11-3,15,few,TRBD1,TGTGCCAGCAGCCCGACAGGGGACTCCTACAATGAGCAGTTCTTC,CASSPTGDSYNEQFF
TRBJ2-7,TRBV18,13,few,-,TGTGCCAGCTCGCCACAGTACCGGGGGGAGCAGTACTTC,CASSPQYRGEQYF
TRBJ2-2,TRBV7-6,13,once,-,TGTGCCAGCAGGAGGGAAGGGGAAGGGGAGCTGTTTTTT,CASRREGEGELFF
TRBJ2-3,TRBV18,11,-,-,TGTGCCAGCTCACCAGCAGATACGCAGTATTTT,CASSPADTQYF
TRBJ1-4,TRBV7-2,14,-,TRBD1,TGTGCCAGCAGTCAACAGGGGATCAATGAAAAACTGTTTTTT,CASSQQGINEKLFF
TRBJ1-2,TRBV15,16,few,-,TGTGCCACCAGCAGAGATATCCCCGCCAGGGTGGGGGGCTACACCTTC,CATSRDIPARVGGYTF
TRBJ2-7,TRBV19,14,few,-,TGTGCCAGTAGTATATCCAGACTTTCCTACGAGCAGTACTTC,CASSISRLSYEQYF
TRBJ2-7,TRBV5-4,15,-,TRBD2,TGTGCCAGCAGCCGCGGAGGGCGGGAGAATAGCGAGCAGTACTTC,CASSRGGRENSEQYF
TRBJ2-2,TRBV6-5,12,-,-,TGTGCCAGCAGTTACGATCCCGGTGAGCTGTTTTTT,CASSYDPGELFF
TRBJ2-7,TRBV19,13,-,-,TGTGCCAGTAGCTACGACAGCTCCTACGAGCAGTACTTC,CASSYDSSYEQYF
TRBJ2-5,TRBV5-1,13,few,-,TGCGCCAGCAGAATCCGGACAGAAGAGACCCAGTACTTC,CASRIRTEETQYF
TRBJ2-4,TRBV6-6,13,few,-,TGTGCCAGCAGTGAGTCTGACAAAAACATTCAGTACTTC,CASSESDKNIQYF
TRBJ1-5,TRBV18,16,few,TRBD1,TGTGCCAGCTCACGCCGACAGGGATATAGCAATCAGCCCCAGCATTTT,CASSRRQGYSNQPQHF
TRBJ2-1,TRBV11-2,14,few,-,TGTGCCAGCAGCGAGAGCGGGCCCTACAATGAGCAGTTCTTC,CASSESGPYNEQFF
TRBJ2-7,TRBV5-1,14,-,TRBD2,TGCGCCAGCAGAGAGGGACTAGCGGGATCCGAGCAGTACTTC,CASREGLAGSEQYF
TRBJ2-1,TRBV28,14,-,TRBD2,TGTGCCAGCGCATTTGCGGGAGTATCGTCTCTCCAGTTCTTC,CASAFAGVSSLQFF
TRBJ1-5,TRBV21-1,19,-,-,TGTGCCAGCAGCAAAGAGACCCGGTGGCAGGGCGGAAGCAATCAGCCCCAGCATTTT,CASSKETRWQGGSNQPQHF
TRBJ2-5,TRBV7-8,18,-,TRBD2,TGTGCCAGCAGCTTGCCCCCGGGGAGTAGCGGGACAAGGGAGACCCAGTACTTC,CASSLPPGSSGTRETQYF
TRBJ2-1,TRBV7-9,15,few,TRBD2,TGTGCCAGCAGCTTGGGACTAGCGCGGAACAATGAGCAGTTCTTC,CASSLGLARNNEQFF
TRBJ2-1,TRBV7-9,18,-,-,TGTGCCAGCAGCTTAGGCCGAATAGGCCAGGAAGGGGTGGATGAGCAGTTCTTC,CASSLGRIGQEGVDEQFF
TRBJ2-2,TRBV15,16,few,TRBD1,TGTGCCACCAGCCCTGGACAGGGTTCTTCCACCGGGGAGCTGTTTTTT,CATSPGQGSSTGELFF
TRBJ2-7,TRBV9,14,-,TRBD2,TGTGCCAGCAGCGCCGGGACTAGCGGGAGTAAGCAGTACTTC,CASSAGTSGSKQYF
TRBJ2-2,TRBV5-5,12,-,-,TGTTCAGGCCGAAAGAACACCGGGGAGCTGTTTTTT,CSGRKNTGELFF
TRBJ1-2,TRBV27,16,-,TRBD1,TGTGCCAGCAGTCTGATAGCGACAGGGCTGAACTATGGCTACACCTTC,CASSLIATGLNYGYTF
TRBJ1-5,TRBV7-9,14,-,-,TGTGCCAGCAGCTCGGACTGGATGAGTCAGCCCCAGCATTTT,CASSSDWMSQPQHF
TRBJ2-7,TRBV2,12,few,-,TGTGCCAGCAGTGCGTCTTCGCGGGACAGGTACTTC,CASSASSRDRYF
TRBJ1-1,TRBV7-2,11,-,-,TGTGCCAGCAGCCTTCACACTGAAGCTTTCTTT,CASSLHTEAFF
TRBJ2-2,TRBV4-2,18,-,TRBD2,TGTGCCAGCAGCTATAAGTCCCAGACTAGCGGGGACACCGGGGAGCTGTTTTTT,CASSYKSQTSGDTGELFF
TRBJ2-5,TRBV6-5,13,-,TRBD2,TGTGCTACTACCGAAGCGGGAGAAGAGACCCAGTACTTC,CATTEAGEETQYF
TRBJ2-1,TRBV28,15,few,TRBD2,TGTGCCAGCAGACCGGGGACTAGCGGCTACAATGAGCAGTTCTTC,CASRPGTSGYNEQFF
TRBJ2-3,TRBV7-2,15,-,TRBD2,TGTGCCAGCAGCTTACAACTAGCGGGAGGAGATACGCAGTATTTT,CASSLQLAGGDTQYF
TRBJ2-2,TRBV10-3,13,-,-,TGTGCCATCAGGAGGGAGGAGGCCGGGGAGCTGTTTTTT,CAIRREEAGELFF
TRBJ2-3,TRBV11-3,15,-,TRBD1,TGTGCCAGCAGCCGGACAGGGGGTGACACAGATACGCAGTATTTT,CASSRTGGDTDTQYF
TRBJ2-5,TRBV2,12,few,-,TGTGCCAGTAGTTGGGGATGGGAGACCCAGTACTTC,CASSWGWETQYF
TRBJ2-7,TRBV7-9,16,-,TRBD2,TGTGCCAGCAGCCGCCCGACTAGCAAAAGCTCCTACGAGCAGTACTTC,CASSRPTSKSSYEQYF
TRBJ2-1,TRBV10-3,14,few,TRBD2,TGTGCCTCCGATCTAGCGGGAGGAGGCAATGAGCAGTTCTTC,CASDLAGGGNEQFF
TRBJ1-5,TRBV7-8,16,few,TRBD1,TGTGCCAGCAGCCAGAGAACGGGACAGTTCAATCAGCCCCAGCATTTT,CASSQRTGQFNQPQHF
TRBJ2-1,TRBV7-3,14,few,TRBD1,TGTGCCAGCAGCTCGCGGACAGGGAACAATGAGCAGTTCTTC,CASSSRTGNNEQFF
TRBJ1-1,TRBV28,11,few,-,TGTGCCAGCAGTAACCAGGGAAAAGCTTTCTTT,CASSNQGKAFF
TRBJ1-4,TRBV2,14,-,TRBD1,TGTGCCAGCAGTGAGGACAGGGCCCTTGAAAAACTGTTTTTT,CASSEDRALEKLFF
TRBJ2-7,TRBV13,13,few,-,TGTGCCAGCAGCGAAGGGAACTACTACGAGCAGTACTTC,CASSEGNYYEQYF
TRBJ2-6,TRBV28,15,once,-,TGTGCCAGCAGTTTAGGAGGATCTGGGGCCAACGTCCTGACTTTC,CASSLGGSGANVLTF
TRBJ1-1,TRBV28,12,-,-,TGTGCCAGCAGTTTGTGGTGGTCTGAAGCTTTCTTT,CASSLWWSEAFF